In its sample, the clone carrying this T cell receptor beta chain was seen a few times. The sample comes from a study of OX40 agonist ivuxolimab in advanced cancers. Using immunoSEQ multiplex PCR, the repertoire was profiled, and TCRdb retains in-frame clones only, with some absent. Of tens of thousands of clones detected, 80% to 85% appear once; the ten largest clones hold 21%. The CDR3 is made up of 12 amino acids. V lost 3 bases, J lost 4 bases, and 4 bases lay in between. The germline gives CDR1 MNHNS, CDR2 SASEGT. The receptor's source is an adult with an advanced solid tumor such as melanoma, head and neck, liver or kidney cancer. This material consisted of CD4+ or CD8+ T cells sorted from blood, taken in a trial of the OX40 agonist ivuxolimab. The chain recombines TRBV6-1 with TRBJ2-1; no reliable D call. The CDR3 DNA reads TGTGCCAGCAGTGACAGATACAATGAGCAGTTCTTC. It encodes CASSDRYNEQFF.